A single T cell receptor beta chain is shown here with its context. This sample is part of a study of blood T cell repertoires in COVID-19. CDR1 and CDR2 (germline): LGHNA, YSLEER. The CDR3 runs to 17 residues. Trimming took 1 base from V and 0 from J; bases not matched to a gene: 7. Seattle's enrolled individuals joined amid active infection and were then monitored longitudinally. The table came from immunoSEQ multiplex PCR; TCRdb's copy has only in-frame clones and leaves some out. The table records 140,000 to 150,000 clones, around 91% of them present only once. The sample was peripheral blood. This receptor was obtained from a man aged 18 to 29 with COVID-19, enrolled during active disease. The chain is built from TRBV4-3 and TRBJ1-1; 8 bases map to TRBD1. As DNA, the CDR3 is TGCGCCAGCAGCCAAGCCCTGACAGGGGTCATGAACACTGAAGCTTTCTTT. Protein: CASSQALTGVMNTEAFF.